The 15 T cell receptor beta chains listed next were all sequenced from one sample in a study of blood T cell repertoires in COVID-19. Profiling relied on immunoSEQ multiplex PCR, and the TCRdb table lists in-frame clones only, not all of them. The table includes 270,000 or so clones, approximately 88% detected once. The sequenced sample consisted of PBMCs or T cells enriched from blood (not recorded which). The receptor source for this set is a woman between 35 and 50 years old with acute COVID-19.

In DNA, the CDR3 is TGTGCCAGCAGCGTGGCGGGGCAGGGAGGCGGGGAGCTGTTTTTT. It is translated as CASSVAGQGGGELFF. The chain has TRBV9 and TRBJ2-2; D possibly corresponds to TRBD2 (6 bases). V was cut by 2 bases and J by 7 bases, with 15 bases left in between. CDR1 is SGDLS and CDR2 is YYNGEE in the germline V gene. The CDR3 spans 15 residues.

This chain connects TRBV6-5 to TRBJ1-4; TRBD1 matches 9 bases. The CDR3 totals 14 residues. After removal of 9 bases from V and 4 bases from J, the junction contained 6 bases not matched to a gene. Per the germline V gene, CDR1 is MNHEY and CDR2 is SVGAGI. As DNA, the CDR3 is TGTGCCAGTGATAACAGGGGGCTTAATGAAAAACTGTTTTTT. This translates into CASDNRGLNEKLFF.

The chain carries TRBV5-4 and TRBJ1-1; D is possibly TRBD1 (6 bases). Trimming took off 0 bases at V and 4 bases at J, with 16 bases between the two ends. CDR3 length equals 16 residues. CDR1 and CDR2 (germline): SGHNT, YYREEE (reference sequence). CDR3 sequence: CASSLGLKGEGTEAFF. CDR3 DNA sequence: TGTGCCAGCAGCTTGGGTCTTAAGGGGGAGGGCACTGAAGCTTTCTTT.

The chain recombines TRBV3-1 (or the pseudogene TRBV3-2) with TRBJ2-7; 14 bases are a match to TRBD2. V dropped 9 bases and J dropped 0; count of bases not matched to a gene: 4. The germline V gene encodes CDR1 LGHDT and CDR2 YNNKEL (reference sequence). The CDR3 sequence is 15 residues long. In nucleotides, the CDR3 is TGTGCCAGATTCGGACTAGCGGGAGGCTCCTACGAGCAGTACGTC. This codes for CARFGLAGGSYEQYV.

The V call is TRBV9, the J call TRBJ2-7; 7 bases match TRBD1. V shed 5 bases, J shed 5 bases, and the junction held 10 bases outside the gene matches. The CDR3 has 14 residues. Germline-derived CDR1 and CDR2 are SGDLS and YYNGEE. The CDR3 loop is CASSALPTGDEQYF. The CDR3 DNA follows: TGTGCCAGCAGTGCCCTCCCCACAGGGGACGAGCAGTACTTC.

V gene TRBV18 combines with J gene TRBJ2-1; D is possibly TRBD1 (5 bases). CDR1 and CDR2 (germline): KGHSH, LQKENI. Trimming stripped 2 bases from V and 8 bases from J, with 10 bases between. CDR3 size: 13 residues. The CDR3 DNA sequence: TGTGCCAGCTCACCAAGGTTCAGGGATGAGCAGTTCTTC. Translating gives CASSPRFRDEQFF.

The chain uses TRBV5-6 and TRBJ1-2; 7 bases match TRBD1. The J segment lost 2 bases and the V segment lost 5 bases, leaving 12 bases of the junction unmatched. The CDR3 runs to 16 residues. Germline CDR1 SGHDT, CDR2 YYEEEE. For the CDR3, the DNA is TGTGCCAGCAGTCTACCGCCTGGGACAGCAAACTATGGCTACACCTTC. This translates into CASSLPPGTANYGYTF.

V usage is TRBV6-5 and J usage is TRBJ2-7; possibly TRBD1 for D (6 bases). Per the germline V gene, CDR1 is MNHEY and CDR2 is SVGAGI. The CDR3 has 15 residues. V lost 5 bases and J lost 3, with 17 bases in between. In DNA form, the CDR3 reads TGTGCCAGCAGTCCTCCGGGACACCCGGACTACGAGCAGTACTTC. This sequence encodes CASSPPGHPDYEQYF.

The chain recombines TRBV28 with TRBJ1-4; no clear D gene. V was shortened by 5 bases and J by 16 bases, with 17 bases between the two germline ends. Germline assignment: CDR1 MDHEN and CDR2 SYDVKM. This CDR3 is built from 12 residues. The CDR3 is CASSLLLGDPFF. Written as DNA, the CDR3 is TGTGCCAGCAGTCTCCTCCTGGGAGATCCGTTTTTT.

This chain links TRBV5-1 with TRBJ2-5; D might be TRBD2 (6 bases). Trimming shortened V by 4 bases and J by 2 bases, and 15 bases separated the two germline ends. The CDR3 has 15 amino acids. Germline V CDR1 and CDR2: SGHRS, YFSETQ. The CDR3 bases are TGCGCCAGCAGCGTCGTTGGCGGGGCGCAAGAGACCCAGTACTTC. Protein sequence: CASSVVGGAQETQYF.

Concerning this clone itself: This sample also contains other DNA sequences that code for the same CDR3. The V call is TRBV19, the J call TRBJ2-1, with TRBD2 identical over 7 bases. Germline CDR1 LNHDA, CDR2 SQIVND (reference sequence). J gave up 7 bases and V 5 bases, and 8 bases lay outside the gene matches. This CDR3 region has 14 residues. CDR3 loop: CASSGTGGRNEQFF. Written as DNA, the CDR3 is TGTGCCAGTAGTGGTACTGGCGGGAGAAATGAGCAGTTCTTC.

The chain uses TRBV19 and TRBJ2-7, with TRBD1 identical over 9 bases. The V and J ends lost 5 bases and 1 base, in that order; junction bases with no gene match: 3. In germline, CDR1 is LNHDA, CDR2 SQIVND (reference sequence). The CDR3 covers 14 residues. DNA of the CDR3: TGTGCCAGTAGTCCCGGGACAGGGTCCTACGAGCAGTACGTC. This translates into CASSPGTGSYEQYV.

The rearrangement uses TRBV14 and TRBJ2-5; 7 nucleotides agree with TRBD2. The germline V gene encodes CDR1 SGHDN and CDR2 FVKESK. Trimming removed 3 bases from V and 5 bases from J; junction bases left unmatched: 3. The CDR3 is 13 amino acids. The CDR3 coding sequence is TGTGCCAGCAGCCAGTACGGGAGGGAGACCCAGTACTTC. Its translation: CASSQYGRETQYF.

The V and J genes are TRBV3-1 (or the pseudogene TRBV3-2) and TRBJ2-1, with 15 bases matching TRBD2. Germline V gene data show CDR1 as LGHDT and CDR2 as YNNKEL (reference sequence). Trimming cost V 0 bases and J 9 bases; bases outside gene matches: 9. The CDR3 runs 18 residues. In DNA form, the CDR3 reads TGTGCCAGCAGCCAAGATCCCCACTGGACTAGCGGGAGGGCTGAGCAGTTCTTC. It translates to CASSQDPHWTSGRAEQFF.

This clone was detected a few times. This rearrangement joins TRBV21-1 to TRBJ1-4. TRBV21-1 is a pseudogene segment. CDR3 size: 13 residues. CDR3: CASHKVGSEKLFF. The CDR3 nucleotides are TGTGCCAGCCATAAGGTAGGGAGTGAAAAACTGTTTTTT.